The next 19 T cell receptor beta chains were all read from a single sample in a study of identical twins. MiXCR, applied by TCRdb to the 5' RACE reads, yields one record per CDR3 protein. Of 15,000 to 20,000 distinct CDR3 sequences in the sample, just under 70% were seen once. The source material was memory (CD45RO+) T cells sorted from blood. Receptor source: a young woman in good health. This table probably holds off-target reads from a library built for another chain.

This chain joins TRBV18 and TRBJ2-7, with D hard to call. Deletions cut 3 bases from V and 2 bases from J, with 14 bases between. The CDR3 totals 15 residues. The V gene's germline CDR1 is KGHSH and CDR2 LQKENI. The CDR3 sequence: CASSPNPTNTYEQYF. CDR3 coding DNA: TGTGCCAGCTCACCTAACCCGACGAATACCTACGAGCAGTACTTC. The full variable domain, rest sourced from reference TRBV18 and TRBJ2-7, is NAGVMQNPRHLVRRRGQEARLRCSPMKGHSHVYWYRQLPEEGLKFMVYLQKENIIDESGMPKERFSAEFPKEGPSILRIQQVVRGDSAAYFCASSPNPTNTYEQYFGPGTRLTVT.

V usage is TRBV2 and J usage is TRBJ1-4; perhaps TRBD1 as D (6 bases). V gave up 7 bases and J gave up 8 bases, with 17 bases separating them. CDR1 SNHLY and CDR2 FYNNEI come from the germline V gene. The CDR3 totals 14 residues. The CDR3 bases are TGTGCCAGCACCCGATCCTTCGACAGGGAAAAACTGTTTTTT. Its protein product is CASTRSFDREKLFF.

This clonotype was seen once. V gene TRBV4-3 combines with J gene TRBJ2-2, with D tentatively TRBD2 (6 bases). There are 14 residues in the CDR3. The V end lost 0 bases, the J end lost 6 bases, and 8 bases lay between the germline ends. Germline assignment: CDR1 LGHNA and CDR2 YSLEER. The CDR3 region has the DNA TGCGCCAGCAGCCAAGAGAGGAGGGCCGGGGAGCTGTTTTTT. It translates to CASSQERRAGELFF.

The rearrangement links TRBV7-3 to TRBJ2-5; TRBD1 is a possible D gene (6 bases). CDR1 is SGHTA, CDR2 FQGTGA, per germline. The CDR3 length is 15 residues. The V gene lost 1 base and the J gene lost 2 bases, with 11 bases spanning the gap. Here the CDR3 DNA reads TGTGCCAGCAGCTTAAGGACAGCGATTCAAGAGACCCAGTACTTC. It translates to CASSLRTAIQETQYF. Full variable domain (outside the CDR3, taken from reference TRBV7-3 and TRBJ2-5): GAGVSQTPSNKVTEKGKYVELRCDPISGHTALYWYRQSLGQGPEFLIYFQGTGAADDSGLPNDRFFAVRPEGSVSTLKIQRTERGDSAVYLCASSLRTAIQETQYFGPGTRLLVL.

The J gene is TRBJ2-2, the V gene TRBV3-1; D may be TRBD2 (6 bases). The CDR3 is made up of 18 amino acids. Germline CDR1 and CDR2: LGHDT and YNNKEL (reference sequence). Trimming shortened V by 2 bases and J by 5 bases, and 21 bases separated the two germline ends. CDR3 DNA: TGTGCCAGCAGCCAATACGGAGGGCGCCAAACGCGGACCGGGGAGCTGTTTTTT. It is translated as CASSQYGGRQTRTGELFF. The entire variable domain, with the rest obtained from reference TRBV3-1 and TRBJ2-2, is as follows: DTAVSQTPKYLVTQMGNDKSIKCEQNLGHDTMYWYKQDSKKFLKIMFSYNNKELIINETVPNRFSPKSPDKAHLNLHINSLELGDSAVYFCASSQYGGRQTRTGELFFGEGSRLTVL.

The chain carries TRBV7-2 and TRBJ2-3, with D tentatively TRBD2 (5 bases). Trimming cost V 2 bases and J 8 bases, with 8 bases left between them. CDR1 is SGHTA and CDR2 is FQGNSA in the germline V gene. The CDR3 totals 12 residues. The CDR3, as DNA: TGTGCCAGCAGCTTAACTAGGACTACGCAGTATTTT. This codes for CASSLTRTTQYF.

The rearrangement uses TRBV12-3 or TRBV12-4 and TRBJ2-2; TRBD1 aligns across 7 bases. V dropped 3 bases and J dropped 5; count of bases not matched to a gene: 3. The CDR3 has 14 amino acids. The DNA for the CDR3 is TGTGCCAGCAGTTTCCACAGGGGTACCGGGGAGCTGTTTTTT. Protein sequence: CASSFHRGTGELFF.

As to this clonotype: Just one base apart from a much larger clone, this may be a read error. CDR3 DNA: TGTGCCACCAGTGAGTACAATGAGCAGTTCTTC. Residues: CATSEYNEQFF. The rearrangement links TRBV24-1 to TRBJ2-1, with unresolved D. The CDR3 has 11 residues. Looked up from germline, CDR1 is KGHDR and CDR2 is SFDVKD. Trimming cost V 4 bases and J 4 bases, with 1 base left between them.

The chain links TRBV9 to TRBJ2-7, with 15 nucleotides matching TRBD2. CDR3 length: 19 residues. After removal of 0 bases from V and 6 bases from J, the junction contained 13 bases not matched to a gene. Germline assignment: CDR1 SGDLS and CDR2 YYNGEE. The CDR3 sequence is CASSVADGLAGGRAAEQYF. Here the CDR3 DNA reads TGTGCCAGCAGCGTAGCTGATGGACTAGCGGGAGGGCGGGCCGCCGAGCAGTACTTC.

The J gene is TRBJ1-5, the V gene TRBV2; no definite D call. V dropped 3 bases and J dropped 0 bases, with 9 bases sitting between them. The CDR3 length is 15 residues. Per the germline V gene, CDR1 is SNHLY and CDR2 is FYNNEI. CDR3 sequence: CASSEGHSSNQPQHF. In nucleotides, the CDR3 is TGTGCCAGCAGTGAGGGTCACTCTAGCAATCAGCCCCAGCATTTT.

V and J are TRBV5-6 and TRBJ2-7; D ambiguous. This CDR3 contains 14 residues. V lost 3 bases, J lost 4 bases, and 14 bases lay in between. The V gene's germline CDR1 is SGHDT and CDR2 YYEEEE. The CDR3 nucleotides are TGTGCCAGCAGCTCGGCTTCCATGGGGTACGAGCAGTACTTC. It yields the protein CASSSASMGYEQYF.

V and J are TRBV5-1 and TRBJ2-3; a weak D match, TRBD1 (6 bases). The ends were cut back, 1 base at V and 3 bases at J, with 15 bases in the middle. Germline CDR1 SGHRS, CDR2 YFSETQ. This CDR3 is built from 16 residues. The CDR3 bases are TGCGCCAGCAGCTTGTTAGTGGACAGTCATACAGATACGCAGTATTTT. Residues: CASSLLVDSHTDTQYF.

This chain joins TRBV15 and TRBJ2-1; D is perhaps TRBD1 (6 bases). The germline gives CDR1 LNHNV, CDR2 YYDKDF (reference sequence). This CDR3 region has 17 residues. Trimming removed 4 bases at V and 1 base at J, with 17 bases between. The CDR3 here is CATSTENRVGSYNEQFF. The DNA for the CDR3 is TGTGCCACCAGCACTGAAAACAGGGTAGGGTCCTACAATGAGCAGTTCTTC. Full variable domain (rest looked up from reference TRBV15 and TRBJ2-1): DAMVIQNPRYQVTQFGKPVTLSCSQTLNHNVMYWYQQKSSQAPKLLFHYYDKDFNNEADTPDNFQSRRPNTSFCFLDIRSPGLGDTAMYLCATSTENRVGSYNEQFFGPGTRLTVL.

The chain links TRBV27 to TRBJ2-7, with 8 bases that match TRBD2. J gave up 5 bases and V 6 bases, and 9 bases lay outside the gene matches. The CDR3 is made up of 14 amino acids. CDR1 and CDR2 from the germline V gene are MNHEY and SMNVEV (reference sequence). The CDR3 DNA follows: TGTGCCAGCAGCCGACGGGGGGGCGGCCACGAGCAGTACTTC. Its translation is CASSRRGGGHEQYF.

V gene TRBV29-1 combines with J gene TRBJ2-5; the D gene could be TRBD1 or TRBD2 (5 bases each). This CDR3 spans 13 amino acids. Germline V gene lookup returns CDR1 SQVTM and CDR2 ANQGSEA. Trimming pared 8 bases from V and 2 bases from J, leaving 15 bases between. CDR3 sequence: CSTRDRVQETQYF. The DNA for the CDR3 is TGCAGCACCCGGGACCGCGTTCAAGAGACCCAGTACTTC.

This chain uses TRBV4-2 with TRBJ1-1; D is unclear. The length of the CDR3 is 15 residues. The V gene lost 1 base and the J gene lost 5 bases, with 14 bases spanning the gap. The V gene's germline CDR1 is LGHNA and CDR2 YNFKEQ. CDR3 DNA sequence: TGTGCCAGCAGCCAAGGGCCCGGGGTCGGGACTGAAGCTTTCTTT. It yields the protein CASSQGPGVGTEAFF.

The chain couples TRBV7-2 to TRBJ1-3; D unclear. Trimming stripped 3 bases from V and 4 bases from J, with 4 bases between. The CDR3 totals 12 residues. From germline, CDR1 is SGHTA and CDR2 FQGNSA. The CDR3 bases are TGTGCCAGCAGCTTGACAGGAAACACCATATATTTT. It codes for CASSLTGNTIYF.

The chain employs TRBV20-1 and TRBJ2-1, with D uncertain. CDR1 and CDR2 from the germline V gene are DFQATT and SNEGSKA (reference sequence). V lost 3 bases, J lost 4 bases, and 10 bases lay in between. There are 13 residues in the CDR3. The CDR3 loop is CSASWVDYNEQFF. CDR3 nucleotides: TGCAGTGCTAGCTGGGTCGATTACAATGAGCAGTTCTTC.

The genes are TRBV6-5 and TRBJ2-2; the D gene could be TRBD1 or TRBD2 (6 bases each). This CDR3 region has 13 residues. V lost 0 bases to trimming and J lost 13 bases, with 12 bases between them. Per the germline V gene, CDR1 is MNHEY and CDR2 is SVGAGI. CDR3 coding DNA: TGTGCCAGCAGTTACTCGAAAGGGGGGTCGCTGTTTTTT. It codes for CASSYSKGGSLFF.